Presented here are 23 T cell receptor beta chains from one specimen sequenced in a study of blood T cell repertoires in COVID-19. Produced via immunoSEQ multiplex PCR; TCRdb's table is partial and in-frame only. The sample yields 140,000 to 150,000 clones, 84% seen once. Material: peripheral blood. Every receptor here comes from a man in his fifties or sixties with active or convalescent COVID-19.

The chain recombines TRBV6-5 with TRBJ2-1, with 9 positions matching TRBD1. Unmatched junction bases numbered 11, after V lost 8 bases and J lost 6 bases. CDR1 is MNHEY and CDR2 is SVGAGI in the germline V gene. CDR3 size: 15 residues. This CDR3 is CASQTGGTGSNEQFF. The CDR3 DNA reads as TGTGCCAGCCAAACCGGTGGGACAGGGTCCAATGAGCAGTTCTTC.

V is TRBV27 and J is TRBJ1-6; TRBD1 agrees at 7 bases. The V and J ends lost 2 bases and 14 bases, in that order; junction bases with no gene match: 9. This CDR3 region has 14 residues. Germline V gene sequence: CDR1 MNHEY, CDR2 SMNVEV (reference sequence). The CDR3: CASSLTVQQGSLHF. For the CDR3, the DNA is TGTGCCAGCAGTTTAACAGTCCAACAGGGGTCCCTCCACTTT.

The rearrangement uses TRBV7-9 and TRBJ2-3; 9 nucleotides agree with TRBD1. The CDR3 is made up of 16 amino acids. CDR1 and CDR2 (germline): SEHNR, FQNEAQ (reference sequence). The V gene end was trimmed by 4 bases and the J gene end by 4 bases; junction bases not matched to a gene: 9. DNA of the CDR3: TGTGCCAGCAGCTATGGGGACAGGGTAACATCAGATACGCAGTATTTT. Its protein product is CASSYGDRVTSDTQYF.

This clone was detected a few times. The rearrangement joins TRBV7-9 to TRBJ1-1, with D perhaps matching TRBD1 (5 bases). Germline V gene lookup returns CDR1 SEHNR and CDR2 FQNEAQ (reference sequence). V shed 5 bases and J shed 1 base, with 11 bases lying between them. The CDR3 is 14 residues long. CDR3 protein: CASSLDSRNTEAFF. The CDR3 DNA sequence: TGTGCCAGCAGCCTAGACAGCCGGAACACTGAAGCTTTCTTT.

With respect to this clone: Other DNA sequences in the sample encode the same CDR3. This chain's CDR3 is CSVEAGPYGYTF. CDR3 bases: TGCAGCGTTGAAGCAGGTCCCTATGGCTACACCTTC. This sequence joins TRBV29-1 and TRBJ1-2; D remains ambiguous. The germline V and J ends were trimmed by 1 base and 4 bases, with 7 bases remaining between them. Germline V gene data show CDR1 as SQVTM and CDR2 as ANQGSEA. The CDR3 totals 12 residues.

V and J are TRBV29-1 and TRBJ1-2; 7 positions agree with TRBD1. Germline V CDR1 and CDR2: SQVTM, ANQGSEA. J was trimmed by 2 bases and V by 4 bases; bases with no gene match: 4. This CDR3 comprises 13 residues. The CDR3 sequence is CSVGTGLNYGYTF. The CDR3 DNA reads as TGCAGCGTTGGGACAGGCTTGAACTATGGCTACACCTTC.

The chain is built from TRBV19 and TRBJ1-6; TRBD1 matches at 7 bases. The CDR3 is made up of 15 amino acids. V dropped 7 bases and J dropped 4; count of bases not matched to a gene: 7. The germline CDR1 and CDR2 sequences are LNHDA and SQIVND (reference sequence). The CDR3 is CASTGTETYNSPLHF. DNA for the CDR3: TGTGCCAGTACCGGGACAGAGACTTATAATTCACCCCTCCACTTT. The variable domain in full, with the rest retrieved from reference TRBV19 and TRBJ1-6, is DGGITQSPKYLFRKEGQNVTLSCEQNLNHDAMYWYRQDPGQGLRLIYYSQIVNDFQKGDIAEGYSVSREKKESFPLTVTSAQKNPTAFYLCASTGTETYNSPLHFGNGTRLTVT.

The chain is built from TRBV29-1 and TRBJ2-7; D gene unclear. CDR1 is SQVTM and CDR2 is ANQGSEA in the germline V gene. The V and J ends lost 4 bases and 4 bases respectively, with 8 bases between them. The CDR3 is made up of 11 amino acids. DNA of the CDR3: TGCAGCGTTGCAACACCGTACGAGCAGTACTTC. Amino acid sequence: CSVATPYEQYF.

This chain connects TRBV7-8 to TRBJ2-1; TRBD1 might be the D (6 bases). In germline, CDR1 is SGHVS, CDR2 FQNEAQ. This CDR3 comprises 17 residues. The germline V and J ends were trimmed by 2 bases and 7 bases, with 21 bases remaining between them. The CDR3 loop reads CASSLLGPPRGGNEQFF. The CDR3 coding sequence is TGTGCCAGCAGCTTATTGGGCCCCCCCAGGGGCGGGAATGAGCAGTTCTTC.

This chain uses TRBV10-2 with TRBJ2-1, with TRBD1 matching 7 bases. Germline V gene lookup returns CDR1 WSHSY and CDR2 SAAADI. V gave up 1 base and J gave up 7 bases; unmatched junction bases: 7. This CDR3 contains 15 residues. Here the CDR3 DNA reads TGCGCCAGCAGTGAGTTGAGGGGGCGAGATAATGAGCAGTTCTTC. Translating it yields CASSELRGRDNEQFF.

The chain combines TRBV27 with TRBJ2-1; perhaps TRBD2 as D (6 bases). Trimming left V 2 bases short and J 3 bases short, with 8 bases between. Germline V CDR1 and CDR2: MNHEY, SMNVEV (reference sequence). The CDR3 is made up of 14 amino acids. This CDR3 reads CASSLPGLYNEQFF. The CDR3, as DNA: TGTGCCAGCAGTTTACCGGGACTCTACAATGAGCAGTTCTTC.

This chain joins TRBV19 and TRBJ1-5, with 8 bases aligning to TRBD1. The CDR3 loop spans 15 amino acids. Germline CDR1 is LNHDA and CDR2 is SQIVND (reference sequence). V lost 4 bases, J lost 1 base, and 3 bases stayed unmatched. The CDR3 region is CASSRGQGSNQPQHF. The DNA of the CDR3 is TGTGCCAGTAGTAGAGGACAGGGCAGCAATCAGCCCCAGCATTTT.

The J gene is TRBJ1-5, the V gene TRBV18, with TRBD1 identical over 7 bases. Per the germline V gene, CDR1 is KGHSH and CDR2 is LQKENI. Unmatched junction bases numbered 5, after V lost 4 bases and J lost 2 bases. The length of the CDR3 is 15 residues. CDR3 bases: TGTGCCAGCTCACAAACTGGACAGGGCAATCAGCCCCAGCATTTT. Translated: CASSQTGQGNQPQHF.

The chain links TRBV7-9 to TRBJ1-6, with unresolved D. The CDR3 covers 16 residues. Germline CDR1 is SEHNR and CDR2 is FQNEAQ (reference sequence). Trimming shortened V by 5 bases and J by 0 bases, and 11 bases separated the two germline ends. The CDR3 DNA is TGTGCCAGCAGCGCAGGTGGGAGCTCCTATAATTCACCCCTCCACTTT. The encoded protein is CASSAGGSSYNSPLHF.

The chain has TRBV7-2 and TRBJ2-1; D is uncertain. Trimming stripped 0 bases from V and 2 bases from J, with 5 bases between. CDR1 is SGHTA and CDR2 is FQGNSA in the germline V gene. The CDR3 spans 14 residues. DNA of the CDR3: TGTGCCAGCAGCTTAGCGACACCCTACAATGAGCAGTTCTTC. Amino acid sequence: CASSLATPYNEQFF.

The CDR3 nucleotides are TGTGCCAGTAGTCTGCCGTCAGGACAGGGACAGCCCCAGCATTTT. Its protein is CASSLPSGQGQPQHF. This chain uses TRBV19 with TRBJ1-5; 8 positions agree with TRBD1. Germline CDR1 reads LNHDA; CDR2 reads SQIVND (reference sequence). CDR3 length: 15 residues. The V and J ends lost 5 bases and 7 bases, in that order; junction bases with no gene match: 10. The entire variable domain, with the rest obtained from reference TRBV19 and TRBJ1-5, is as follows: DGGITQSPKYLFRKEGQNVTLSCEQNLNHDAMYWYRQDPGQGLRLIYYSQIVNDFQKGDIAEGYSVSREKKESFPLTVTSAQKNPTAFYLCASSLPSGQGQPQHFGDGTRLSIL.

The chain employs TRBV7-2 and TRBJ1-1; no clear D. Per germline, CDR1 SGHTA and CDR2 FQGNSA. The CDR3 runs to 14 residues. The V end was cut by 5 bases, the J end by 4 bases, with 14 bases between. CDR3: CASSHRVTSTEAFF. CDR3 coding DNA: TGTGCCAGCAGCCATAGGGTGACTAGCACTGAAGCTTTCTTT.

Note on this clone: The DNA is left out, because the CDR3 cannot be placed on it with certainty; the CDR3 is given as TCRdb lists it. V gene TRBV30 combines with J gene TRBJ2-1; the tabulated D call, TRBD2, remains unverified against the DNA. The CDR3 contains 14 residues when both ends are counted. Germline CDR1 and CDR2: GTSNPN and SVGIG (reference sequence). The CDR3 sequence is CAWSELVAGGARFF.

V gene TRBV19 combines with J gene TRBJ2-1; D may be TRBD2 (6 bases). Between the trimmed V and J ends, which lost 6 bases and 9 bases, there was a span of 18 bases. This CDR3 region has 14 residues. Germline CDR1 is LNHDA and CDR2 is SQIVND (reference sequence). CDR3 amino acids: CASRLGLQIGEQFF. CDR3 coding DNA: TGTGCCAGTAGGTTGGGACTCCAGATCGGTGAGCAGTTCTTC.

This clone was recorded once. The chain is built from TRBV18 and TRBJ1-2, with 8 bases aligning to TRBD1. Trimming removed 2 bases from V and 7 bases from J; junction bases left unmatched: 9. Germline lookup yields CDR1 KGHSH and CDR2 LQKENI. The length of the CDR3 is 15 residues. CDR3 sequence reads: CASSPRTGLLVGYTF. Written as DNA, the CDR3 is TGTGCCAGCTCACCAAGGACAGGGCTTCTGGTTGGCTACACCTTC.

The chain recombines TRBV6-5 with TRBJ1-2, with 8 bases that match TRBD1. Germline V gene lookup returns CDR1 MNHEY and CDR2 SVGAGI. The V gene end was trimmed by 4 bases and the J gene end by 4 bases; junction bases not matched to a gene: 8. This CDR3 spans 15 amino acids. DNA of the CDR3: TGTGCCAGCAGTTTTAGACAGGGGATAATCTATGGCTACACCTTC. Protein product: CASSFRQGIIYGYTF.

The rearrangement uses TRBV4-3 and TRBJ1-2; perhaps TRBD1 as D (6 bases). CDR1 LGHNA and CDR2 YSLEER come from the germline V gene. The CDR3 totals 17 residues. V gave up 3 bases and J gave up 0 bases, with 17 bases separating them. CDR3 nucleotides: TGCGCCAGCAGCCACACAAACGGACAGCCCGCTAACTATGGCTACACCTTC. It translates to CASSHTNGQPANYGYTF.

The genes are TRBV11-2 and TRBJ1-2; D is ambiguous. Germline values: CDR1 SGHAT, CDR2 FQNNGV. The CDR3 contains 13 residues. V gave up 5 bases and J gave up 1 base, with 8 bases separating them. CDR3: CASSVSFNYGYTF. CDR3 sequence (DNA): TGTGCCAGCAGCGTTTCCTTTAACTATGGCTACACCTTC. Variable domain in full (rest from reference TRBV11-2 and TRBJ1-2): EAGVAQSPRYKIIEKRQSVAFWCNPISGHATLYWYQQILGQGPKLLIQFQNNGVVDDSQLPKDRFSAERLKGVDSTLKIQPAKLEDSAVYLCASSVSFNYGYTFGSGTRLTVV.